This T cell receptor beta chain originates from a study of response to subunit inactivated influenza vaccine. Study findings and constraints: Few additional T cells are recruited per seasonal influenza vaccination, authors suggested.

TCRdb re-called the RT-PCR reads through MiXCR, storing one row per CDR3 protein. The table includes some 520,000 distinct CDR3 sequences, more than 15% detected once. For this clonotype: What it recognizes is unknown.

Per germline, CDR1 SQVTM and CDR2 ANQGSEA. The CDR3 extends over 12 amino acids. The V end was cut by 8 bases, the J end by 6 bases, with 16 bases between. The material sequenced was CD4+ T cells sorted from PBMCs, taken about 23 months after vaccination. The sequence derives from a man between 45 and 75 years old who received an inactivated influenza vaccine. This chain uses TRBV29-1 with TRBJ1-1; D not resolved. CDR3 protein: CSFGKGYAEAFF. DNA of the CDR3: TGCAGCTTCGGTAAGGGCTACGCTGAAGCTTTCTTT. The full variable domain, in which reference TRBV29-1 and TRBJ1-1 provide the parts outside the CDR3, is SAVISQKPSRDICQRGTSLTIQCQVDSQVTMMFWYRQQPGQSLTLIATANQGSEATYESGFVIDKFPISRPNLTFSTLTVSNMSPEDSSIYLCSFGKGYAEAFFGQGTRLTVV.